This T cell receptor (beta chain) was found in a study of blood T cell repertoires in COVID-19. For the study at large: The origin of the acute and convalescent COVID-19 samples was the United States, Italy and Spain. In each case, the material was cDNA or gDNA derived from T cells, B-cell-depleted T cells, or PBMCs.

In the study's own analysis: Reference gene primer amplification in the assay estimated nucleated cell counts. The repertoire was sequenced with immunoSEQ multiplex PCR; TCRdb's copy has only in-frame clones and lacks some. That table supplies the V and J calls and clone size; D and trimming were determined from the DNA. The sample has under 150,000 clones, 70% to 90% seen once. V lost 6 bases and J lost 4, with 15 bases in between. The CDR3 totals 14 residues. Germline V gene data show CDR1 as MDHEN and CDR2 as SYDVKM. Sequencing was performed on peripheral blood. This chain connects TRBV28 to TRBJ1-2, with a tentative D call TRBD1 (6 bases). The TCR originated in a human donor in a cohort sampled during active COVID-19. In nucleotides, the CDR3 is TGTGCCAGCAGCCAAGGGGGGGGCCGCTATGGCTACACCTTC. Protein product: CASSQGGGRYGYTF.